Given below is one T cell receptor (beta chain) in context. What it recognizes is unknown. The data originate from a study of cytomegalovirus exposure and HLA in healthy donors. In the study overall: An earlier analysis identified under 130 million unique TCR beta sequences in approximately 190 million T cells. Points from the study as a whole: Investigators reported more than 150 TCR beta chains as tied to cytomegalovirus. Productive status was seen about 90% or about 30% of the time for most TCR beta V segments in an earlier analysis.

This CDR3 is built from 14 residues. The V and J ends lost 2 bases and 7 bases, in that order; junction bases with no gene match: 6. CDR1 MNHNS and CDR2 SASEGT come from the germline V gene. Primers for the PCR totalled 60 Vbeta and 13 Jbeta. Measured with immunoSEQ multiplex PCR; TCRdb has only the in-frame clones, and not every one. The sample has about 190,000 clones, about 80% seen once. The sequencing input was PBMCs. This TCR derives from a woman in her thirties in good health and CMV-seropositive. The chain joins TRBV6-1 to TRBJ1-1; 8 positions agree with TRBD1. The CDR3 region has the DNA TGTGCCAGCAGTGAAACCCAGGGGGCAGGTGAAGCTTTCTTT. The encoded protein is CASSETQGAGEAFF.